This TCR beta chain stems from a study of blood T cell repertoires in COVID-19. Turning to the study itself: Sources were T cells, B-cell-depleted T cells, or PBMCs; the material itself was cDNA or gDNA.

Data came from immunoSEQ multiplex PCR; TCRdb stores just in-frame clones and leaves some out. The repertoire holds about 310,000 clones, with 70% to 90% as singletons. Cohort allocation depended upon clinical history that participants reported. What the recovered Cohort 3 donors had was two negative PCRs, clearance, or symptom resolution. Germline V gives CDR1 SGHVS, CDR2 FNYEAQ. The V gene end was trimmed by 3 bases and the J gene end by 5 bases; junction bases not matched to a gene: 9. The CDR3 sequence is 15 residues long. The chain joins TRBV7-6 to TRBJ1-1; TRBD1 aligns across 7 bases. What was sequenced was PBMCs or T cells enriched from blood (not recorded which). The sequence derives from a middle-aged woman who had recovered from COVID-19. CDR3 residues: CASSLVQGDATEAFF. The CDR3 region has the DNA TGTGCCAGCAGCTTGGTGCAGGGGGATGCGACTGAAGCTTTCTTT.